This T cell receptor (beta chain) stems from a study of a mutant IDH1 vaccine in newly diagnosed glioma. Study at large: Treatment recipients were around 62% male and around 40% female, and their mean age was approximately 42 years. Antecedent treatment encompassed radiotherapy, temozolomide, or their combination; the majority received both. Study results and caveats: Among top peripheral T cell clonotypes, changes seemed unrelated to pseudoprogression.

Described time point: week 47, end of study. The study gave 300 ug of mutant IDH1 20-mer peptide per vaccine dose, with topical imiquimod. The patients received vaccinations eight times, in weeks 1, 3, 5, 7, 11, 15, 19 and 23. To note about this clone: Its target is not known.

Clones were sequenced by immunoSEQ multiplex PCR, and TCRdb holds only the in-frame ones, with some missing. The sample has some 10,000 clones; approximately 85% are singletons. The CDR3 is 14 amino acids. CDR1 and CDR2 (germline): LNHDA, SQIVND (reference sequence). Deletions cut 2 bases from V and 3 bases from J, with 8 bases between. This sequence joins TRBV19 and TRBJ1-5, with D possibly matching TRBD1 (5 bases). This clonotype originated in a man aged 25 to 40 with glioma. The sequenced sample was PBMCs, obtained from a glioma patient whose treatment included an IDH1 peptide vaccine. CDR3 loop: CASSIIRVNQPQHF. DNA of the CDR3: TGTGCCAGTAGTATAATCAGGGTCAATCAGCCCCAGCATTTT.